The 23 T cell receptor beta chains below were found in one sample sequenced in a study of regulatory T cells in long-lasting Graves disease. With iRepertoire HTBI primers and Arm-PCR of CDR3 regions, TCR beta libraries were built. TCRdb recomputed calls from the multiplex PCR reads with MiXCR, one row per CDR3 protein. The data show 400,000 to 500,000 distinct CDR3 sequences, roughly 21% seen once. Stated time point: persistent/refractory GD, antithyroid drugs over 5 years with positive TRAb. Preparation of the TCR library used RNA extracted from PBMCs. This specimen consisted of peripheral blood mononuclear cells (PBMCs), obtained when the disease was refractory, from a patient treated with antithyroid drugs. All receptors come from a female donor with Graves disease.

The V gene is TRBV20-1, the J gene TRBJ2-5; 10 bases fit TRBD2. After removal of 5 bases from V and 5 bases from J, the junction contained 14 bases not matched to a gene. This CDR3 spans 16 amino acids. Looked up from germline, CDR1 is DFQATT and CDR2 is SNEGSKA (reference sequence). CDR3 sequence reads: CSAGGLAVGYRETQYF. The CDR3 region has the DNA TGCAGTGCTGGAGGACTAGCGGTGGGGTATAGGGAGACCCAGTACTTC.

The table lists this clonotype with a few counts. This may arise from a read error, as a much more abundant clone is one base away. The CDR3 reads CASSLKFDTGELFF. The CDR3 DNA reads as TGTGCCAGCAGTTTGAAGTTTGACACCGGGGAGCTGTTTTTT. The rearrangement uses TRBV6-4 and TRBJ2-2; D gene uncertain. Germline lookup yields CDR1 MRHNA and CDR2 SNTAGT. Trimming took 5 bases from V and 3 from J, leaving 10 bases between them. The CDR3 totals 14 residues.

This chain connects TRBV30 to TRBJ2-5; possible D gene TRBD2, 5 bases. The CDR3 is 13 residues long. Germline V gene sequence: CDR1 GTSNPN, CDR2 SVGIG (reference sequence). V lost 5 bases and J lost 3, with 13 bases in between. The CDR3 DNA sequence: TGTGCCTGGTCGCGGAGCGGCAAAGAGACCCAGTACTTC. Its translation is CAWSRSGKETQYF.

The chain links TRBV3-1 to TRBJ2-5; TRBD2 matches at 9 bases. J lost 5 bases, V lost 7 bases, and 8 bases had no gene match. CDR1 is LGHDT and CDR2 is YNNKEL in the germline V gene (reference sequence). The CDR3 has 14 residues. The CDR3 sequence: CASTDSGSFETQYF. DNA for the CDR3: TGTGCCAGCACCGATAGCGGGAGTTTCGAGACCCAGTACTTC.

The chain combines TRBV29-1 with TRBJ1-1; no clear D gene. This CDR3 spans 11 amino acids. Trimming shortened V by 7 bases and J by 5 bases, and 11 bases separated the two germline ends. CDR1 is SQVTM, CDR2 ANQGSEA, per germline. The CDR3 sequence: CSAQEATEAFF. Written as DNA, the CDR3 is TGCAGCGCCCAGGAGGCGACTGAAGCTTTCTTT.

As for this clonotype: At one end the junction does not follow the germline gene, possibly because of a read error. The CDR3: CSARDRPSGFTDTQYF. CDR3 in DNA: TGCAGTGCTAGAGATCGACCTAGCGGATTCACAGATACACAGTATTTT. The J gene is TRBJ2-3, the V gene TRBV20-1, with 7 bases identical to TRBD2. CDR3 length equals 16 residues. The germline V gene has CDR1 DFQATT and CDR2 SNEGSKA (reference sequence).

This chain's CDR3 is CASSLGLAGDSYEQYF. In DNA, the CDR3 is TGTGCCAGCAGCTTGGGACTAGCGGGGGACTCCTACGAGCAGTACTTC. The V and J genes are TRBV5-4 and TRBJ2-7; 12 nucleotides agree with TRBD2. The germline V gene encodes CDR1 SGHNT and CDR2 YYREEE (reference sequence). The ends lost 0 bases at V and 0 bases at J; junction bases unmatched: 1. This CDR3 is built from 16 residues.

To note about this clonotype: A much larger clone lies a single base off, so this may be a read error. The rearrangement uses TRBV28 and TRBJ2-2, with 11 bases aligning to TRBD2. Per the germline V gene, CDR1 is MDHEN and CDR2 is SYDVKM. The CDR3 is 16 amino acids. The CDR3 loop reads CASSLRGTSGTGERFF. The DNA of the CDR3 is TGTGCCAGCAGTTTAAGGGGGACTAGCGGAACCGGGGAGCGGTTTTTT.

This clonotype was counted at least ten times. The chain employs TRBV28 and TRBJ1-1; TRBD1 might be the D (6 bases). Germline V gene lookup returns CDR1 MDHEN and CDR2 SYDVKM. V lost 11 bases and J lost 0, with 13 bases in between. CDR3 length: 13 residues. CDR3 nucleotide sequence: TGTGCCGGGAGGACAGCAATGAACACTGAAGCTTTCTTT. Translating it yields CAGRTAMNTEAFF.

The V gene is TRBV5-8, the J gene TRBJ1-2; TRBD1 matches at 8 bases. The CDR3 length is 14 residues. V was clipped by 0 bases and J by 5 bases; unmatched bases: 3. Germline CDR1 is SGHTS and CDR2 is YDEGEE. The chain's CDR3 is CASSLGTGHYGYTF. CDR3 nucleotide sequence: TGTGCCAGCAGCTTGGGGACAGGGCATTATGGCTACACCTTC.

A word on this clonotype: This could be a read error, since a much larger clone is one nucleotide away. V gene TRBV7-9 combines with J gene TRBJ2-3, with TRBD1 as a possible D gene (5 bases). Germline V gene lookup returns CDR1 SEHNR and CDR2 FQNEAQ (reference sequence). The CDR3 is made up of 14 amino acids. With 5 bases removed from V and 1 base from J, the gap between germline ends came to 10 bases. The CDR3 region is CASSPTTGTDTQYF. CDR3 coding DNA: TGTGCCAGCAGCCCCACGACAGGCACAGATACGCAGTATTTT.

V usage is TRBV3-1 and J usage is TRBJ2-2; the D gene is possibly TRBD2 (5 bases). Germline V gene lookup returns CDR1 LGHDT and CDR2 YNNKEL (reference sequence). The CDR3 totals 16 residues. Between the trimmed V and J ends, which lost 2 bases and 1 base, there was a span of 11 bases. This chain's CDR3 is CASSQWGRENTGELFF. The DNA of the CDR3 is TGTGCCAGCAGCCAATGGGGTCGGGAGAACACCGGGGAGCTGTTTTTT.

V usage is TRBV7-6 and J usage is TRBJ1-1, with D perhaps TRBD1 (5 bases). This CDR3 contains 13 residues. In germline, CDR1 is SGHVS, CDR2 FNYEAQ. Trimming removed 4 bases from V and 11 bases from J, with 17 bases in between. The CDR3 sequence is CASSSHGPGAAFF. CDR3 in DNA: TGTGCCAGCAGCTCCCACGGGCCCGGGGCGGCTTTCTTT.

This clonotype has just a few counts. The chain joins TRBV25-1 to TRBJ1-1; unclear D gene. Germline V lookup: CDR1 MGHDK, CDR2 SYGVNS. V gave up 3 bases and J gave up 1 base, with 12 bases separating them. The CDR3 is made up of 15 amino acids. This CDR3 is CASSEQVTENTEAFF. Written as DNA, the CDR3 is TGTGCCAGCAGTGAGCAGGTGACCGAGAACACTGAAGCTTTCTTT.

This chain uses TRBV3-1 with TRBJ2-2, with D unresolved. V lost 0 bases, J lost 3 bases, and 5 bases lay in between. Germline CDR1 LGHDT, CDR2 YNNKEL (reference sequence). The CDR3 has 14 amino acids. For the CDR3, the DNA is TGTGCCAGCAGCCAAGAGCCTTACACCGGGGAGCTGTTTTTT. Its translation is CASSQEPYTGELFF.

At least ten counts were recorded for this clonotype. The chain uses TRBV20-1 and TRBJ1-4; TRBD1 might be the D (5 bases). The CDR3 has 11 amino acids. CDR1 DFQATT and CDR2 SNEGSKA come from the germline V gene (reference sequence). The V end lost 1 base, the J end lost 16 bases, and 13 bases lay between the germline ends. The CDR3 DNA follows: TGCAGTGCTAGAGTTGCCAGGGCTCCGTTTTTT. Protein sequence: CSARVARAPFF.

This clonotype was counted at least ten times. The chain links TRBV29-1 to TRBJ2-7, with TRBD1 identical over 9 bases. J was trimmed by 0 bases and V by 6 bases; bases with no gene match: 3. CDR3 length: 13 residues. Germline CDR1 and CDR2: SQVTM and ANQGSEA. In nucleotides, the CDR3 is TGCAGCGTGGAGACAGGGGGCTCCTACGAGCAGTACTTC. As protein: CSVETGGSYEQYF.

The chain links TRBV30 to TRBJ1-1; a weak D match, TRBD1 (5 bases). This CDR3 comprises 13 residues. The V and J ends lost 6 bases and 4 bases respectively, with 15 bases between them. CDR1 and CDR2 from the germline V gene are GTSNPN and SVGIG (reference sequence). As DNA, the CDR3 is TGTGCCTGCAGCCGGGACGGATCCACTGAAGCTTTCTTT. It codes for CACSRDGSTEAFF.

This clonotype came up many times. This chain links TRBV12-3 or TRBV12-4 with TRBJ2-5, with 11 bases aligning to TRBD2. This CDR3 comprises 15 residues. The V gene end was trimmed by 6 bases and the J gene end by 4 bases; junction bases not matched to a gene: 7. The chain's CDR3 is CASSILAGVGETQYF. The CDR3 DNA reads as TGTGCCAGCAGCATACTAGCGGGAGTCGGAGAGACCCAGTACTTC.

This sequence joins TRBV7-9 and TRBJ2-3; D gene ambiguous. The CDR3 spans 14 residues. V gave up 1 base and J gave up 1 base, with 6 bases separating them. CDR1 is SEHNR and CDR2 is FQNEAQ in the germline V gene (reference sequence). Here the CDR3 reads CASSLGARTDTQYF. CDR3 DNA sequence: TGTGCCAGCAGCTTAGGGGCTCGCACAGATACGCAGTATTTT. The variable domain in full, with the rest retrieved from reference TRBV7-9 and TRBJ2-3, is DTGVSQNPRHKITKRGQNVTFRCDPISEHNRLYWYRQTLGQGPEFLTYFQNEAQLEKSRLLSDRFSAERPKGSFSTLEIQRTEQGDSAMYLCASSLGARTDTQYFGPGTRLTVL.

This sequence joins TRBV19 and TRBJ2-1; tentatively, D is TRBD2 (6 bases). The CDR3 covers 14 residues. CDR1 LNHDA and CDR2 SQIVND come from the germline V gene (reference sequence). V was cut by 3 bases and J by 9 bases, with 15 bases left in between. Here the CDR3 DNA reads TGTGCCAGTAGTATGGAGGGGCGCAGAGGTGAGCAGTTCTTC. It yields the protein CASSMEGRRGEQFF. Supplemented by reference TRBV19 and TRBJ2-1, the full variable domain reads DGGITQSPKYLFRKEGQNVTLSCEQNLNHDAMYWYRQDPGQGLRLIYYSQIVNDFQKGDIAEGYSVSREKKESFPLTVTSAQKNPTAFYLCASSMEGRRGEQFFGPGTRLTVL.

This chain connects TRBV2 to TRBJ2-3, with unresolved D. The CDR3 is 10 amino acids. Germline V lookup: CDR1 SNHLY, CDR2 FYNNEI. V lost 4 bases to trimming and J lost 9 bases, with 5 bases between them. CDR3 sequence: CASSGTTQYF. As DNA, the CDR3 is TGTGCCAGCAGTGGGACCACGCAGTATTTT.

This clonotype has a count of ten or more. A junction end diverges from the germline sequence, so it may reflect a read error. The CDR3 loop reads CASRLAAAQETQYF. The DNA for the CDR3 is TGTGCCAGCAGGTTAGCAGCAGCCCAAGAGACCCAGTACTTC. V is TRBV7-8 and J is TRBJ2-5; D not resolved. From germline, CDR1 is SGHVS and CDR2 FQNEAQ. The CDR3 is 14 residues long.